The 18 T cell receptor beta chains in this list originate from one sample, sequenced in a study of cytomegalovirus exposure and HLA in healthy donors. The PCR employed 60 Vbeta primers together with 13 Jbeta primers. Generated by immunoSEQ multiplex PCR, the TCRdb table keeps only in-frame clones and is missing some. In the table there are 150,000 to 200,000 clones, around 80% of which are singletons. Sequencing was done on a sample of PBMCs. Every receptor here comes from a woman aged 50 to 60 in good health and CMV-seropositive.

The chain has TRBV6-6 and TRBJ2-3, with 8 bases fitting TRBD2. The CDR3 covers 16 residues. V was pared by 6 bases and J by 1 base, with 9 bases of the junction left unmatched. CDR1 and CDR2 from the germline V gene are MNHNY and SVGAGI (reference sequence). The CDR3, as DNA: TGTGCCAGCAGCCAGGATAGGCGGGGGGGCACAGATACGCAGTATTTT. Amino acids: CASSQDRRGGTDTQYF.

The rearrangement joins TRBV6-5 to TRBJ1-1; 10 nucleotides agree with TRBD1. The germline CDR1 and CDR2 sequences are MNHEY and SVGAGI. CDR3 length equals 15 residues. Trimming took 4 bases from V and 4 from J; bases not matched to a gene: 6. The CDR3 sequence: CASSSPTGGGTEAFF. As DNA, the CDR3 is TGTGCCAGCAGTTCCCCGACAGGGGGCGGCACTGAAGCTTTCTTT.

The chain combines TRBV9 with TRBJ2-2, with a weak D call TRBD2 (5 bases). This CDR3 has 16 residues. The germline gives CDR1 SGDLS, CDR2 YYNGEE. V was pared by 3 bases and J by 4 bases, with 16 bases between. CDR3 DNA sequence: TGTGCCAGCAGCGCCAGACCCCGTGGAGGCACCGGGGAGCTGTTTTTT. It specifies CASSARPRGGTGELFF.

The CDR3 DNA is TGTGCCAGCAGCTTCCCCTTAGGGGGGGCAAACTATGGCTACACCTTC. This codes for CASSFPLGGANYGYTF. The J gene is TRBJ1-2, the V gene TRBV7-2; maybe TRBD1 (6 bases). The germline V gene has CDR1 SGHTA and CDR2 FQGNSA. This CDR3 has 16 amino acids. Deletions cut 3 bases from V and 2 bases from J, with 16 bases between.

The sample holds one count of this clone. The V call is TRBV5-1, the J call TRBJ2-7; 7 bases are a match to TRBD2. The germline V gene encodes CDR1 SGHRS and CDR2 YFSETQ. This CDR3 contains 14 residues. Losses at the gene ends were 4 bases for V and 3 bases for J; bases not matched to a gene: 7. The CDR3 DNA is TGCGCCAGCAGCAACCCCGGGACTAACTACGAGCAGTACTTC. This gives the protein CASSNPGTNYEQYF.

This clone was found a few times. One end of the junction fails to match germline, which may point to a read error. J is TRBJ2-5 and V is TRBV7-9; TRBD2 is a possible D gene (6 bases). The CDR3 is 14 residues long. The germline gives CDR1 SEHNR, CDR2 FQNEAQ (reference sequence). For the CDR3, the DNA is TGTTCCAGCAGCTTAAGAGGGACTGAAGAGACCCAGTACTTC. It is translated as CSSSLRGTEETQYF.

The chain has TRBV7-9 and TRBJ1-4; D is possibly TRBD1 (5 bases). CDR1 SEHNR and CDR2 FQNEAQ come from the germline V gene (reference sequence). This CDR3 has 13 amino acids. The V and J ends lost 5 bases and 11 bases respectively, with 15 bases between them. CDR3 sequence (DNA): TGTGCCAGCAGCCCTGGGGGAGGGAAGAAACTGTTTTTT. Encoded protein: CASSPGGGKKLFF.

This clone has only one observation. The chain has TRBV27 and TRBJ2-4; TRBD1 agrees at 7 bases. Germline assignment: CDR1 MNHEY and CDR2 SMNVEV (reference sequence). V lost 5 bases, J lost 1 base, and 2 bases stayed unmatched. This CDR3 spans 14 amino acids. This CDR3 reads CASSQTGAKNIQYF. In DNA form, the CDR3 reads TGTGCCAGCAGTCAGACAGGGGCCAAAAACATTCAGTACTTC.

The chain is built from TRBV14 and TRBJ2-3; D is perhaps TRBD2 (6 bases). The germline gives CDR1 SGHDN, CDR2 FVKESK. The CDR3 length is 18 residues. Trimming cost V 6 bases and J 1 base, with 23 bases left between them. This CDR3 reads CASSLKVNYGGGTDTQYF. The CDR3 coding sequence is TGTGCCAGCAGTCTAAAAGTAAACTATGGAGGGGGCACAGATACGCAGTATTTT.

This clone was seen only a few times. This chain connects TRBV6-4 to TRBJ2-1; D might be TRBD2 (5 bases). The V gene's germline CDR1 is MRHNA and CDR2 SNTAGT. The CDR3 is 15 amino acids. V lost 4 bases, J lost 0 bases, and 10 bases lay in between. The CDR3 DNA reads as TGTGCCAGCAGTGTTGACTATAACTCCTACAATGAGCAGTTCTTC. It is translated as CASSVDYNSYNEQFF.

V and J are TRBV29-1 and TRBJ2-7; 9 bases align to TRBD1. CDR3 length: 14 amino acids. Germline CDR1 is SQVTM and CDR2 is ANQGSEA. Losses at the gene ends were 6 bases for V and 6 bases for J; bases not matched to a gene: 12. For the CDR3, the DNA is TGCAGCGTGGACAGGGGAGGGATGGGGACCGAGCAGTACTTC. Translation: CSVDRGGMGTEQYF.

This clone was picked up a small number of times. The chain couples TRBV6-1 to TRBJ1-5, with 8 bases aligning to TRBD1. The V gene's germline CDR1 is MNHNS and CDR2 SASEGT. The CDR3 loop spans 15 amino acids. The V and J ends lost 5 bases and 5 bases, in that order; junction bases with no gene match: 8. As DNA, the CDR3 is TGTGCCAGCAGTACAGGGGGAAAGAGATATCAGCCCCAGCATTTT. This codes for CASSTGGKRYQPQHF.

The chain has TRBV6-5 and TRBJ2-5; 7 bases agree with TRBD1. Germline trimming cut 0 bases from V and 6 bases from J; bases unmatched to any gene: 4. Germline lookup yields CDR1 MNHEY and CDR2 SVGAGI. The CDR3 length is 14 residues. The CDR3 sequence: CASSYSGGLQTQYF. Here the CDR3 DNA reads TGTGCCAGCAGTTACTCAGGGGGCTTGCAGACCCAGTACTTC.

V is TRBV6-1 and J is TRBJ1-4; 8 nucleotides line up with TRBD1. The CDR3 has 13 amino acids. The J segment lost 6 bases and the V segment lost 6 bases, leaving 3 bases of the junction unmatched. CDR1 and CDR2 from the germline V gene are MNHNS and SASEGT. CDR3 sequence reads: CASRDRADEKLFF. Written as DNA, the CDR3 is TGTGCCAGCAGGGACAGGGCTGATGAAAAACTGTTTTTT.

The chain has TRBV6-6 and TRBJ1-1; D unclear. The CDR3 consists of 14 residues. Trimming took off 5 bases at V and 10 bases at J, with 20 bases between the two ends. Germline CDR1 is MNHNY and CDR2 is SVGAGI (reference sequence). In DNA form, the CDR3 reads TGTGCCAGCAGTCGGCGGAGGGAGGAGTTAGGAGCTTTCTTT. This translates into CASSRRREELGAFF.

The rearrangement joins TRBV2 to TRBJ1-2, with D perhaps TRBD1 (5 bases). The V and J ends lost 6 bases and 4 bases respectively, with 24 bases between them. This CDR3 is 17 amino acids long. Germline CDR1 and CDR2: SNHLY and FYNNEI. In DNA form, the CDR3 reads TGTGCCAGCAGGGACCCAGGAGCGGGGCCGGTTACCTATGGCTACACCTTC. It specifies CASRDPGAGPVTYGYTF.

This chain connects TRBV7-2 to TRBJ1-2; the D gene is possibly TRBD1 (5 bases). V was trimmed by 1 base and J by 6 bases, leaving 12 bases between them. Germline loops: CDR1 SGHTA, CDR2 FQGNSA. CDR3 length: 14 amino acids. The CDR3 sequence is CASSLVLGADGYTF. CDR3 in DNA: TGTGCCAGCAGCTTAGTCCTTGGGGCCGATGGCTACACCTTC.

This clone was observed a handful of times. The V call is TRBV15, the J call TRBJ2-7; TRBD2 matches 7 bases. Germline V gives CDR1 LNHNV, CDR2 YYDKDF (reference sequence). The CDR3 has 14 amino acids. V lost 1 base to trimming and J lost 5 bases; unmatched junction nucleotides: 5. Here the CDR3 DNA reads TGTGCCACCAGCAGAGGGGACTACCTGCACGAGCAGTACTTC. This encodes CATSRGDYLHEQYF.